Listed here is a single TCR beta chain. In the original processing: Estimation of nucleated cell counts was performed using reference gene primer amplification. Sequencing used immunoSEQ multiplex PCR; TCRdb keeps in-frame clones, though not all of them. D and trimming come from the DNA, and the V and J calls and clone size come from that table. This repertoire shows hundreds of thousands of clones, around 87% found once; its top ten account for around 3.3%. This CDR3 is 15 amino acids long. The germline V gene encodes CDR1 SNHLY and CDR2 FYNNEI. V was clipped by 3 bases and J by 8 bases; unmatched bases: 4. The sample is drawn from a study of blood T cell repertoires in COVID-19.

This clonotype was sampled from a woman aged 40-49 years with acute COVID-19. The chain links TRBV2 to TRBJ2-1, with 13 bases aligning to TRBD2. The sequenced sample was PBMCs or T cells enriched from blood (not recorded which). The CDR3 is CASSETSGRTDEQFF. The CDR3 coding sequence is TGTGCCAGCAGTGAGACTAGCGGGAGGACGGATGAGCAGTTCTTC.